Below, 26 T cell receptor beta chains from the same sample are listed, as sequenced in a study of cytomegalovirus exposure and HLA in healthy donors. Primers for the PCR totalled 60 Vbeta and 13 Jbeta. Method: immunoSEQ multiplex PCR; TCRdb's copy keeps in-frame clones and lacks some. The repertoire has approximately 100,000 clones, less than 70% of them found once; the top ten carry around 1.3%. Sequenced sample: PBMCs. These receptor sequences come from a female donor in good health and CMV-seronegative.

J is TRBJ2-2 and V is TRBV7-6, with 12 bases fitting TRBD2. The germline gives CDR1 SGHVS, CDR2 FNYEAQ. J gave up 1 base and V 3 bases, and 0 bases lay outside the gene matches. This CDR3 has 16 residues. The CDR3 is CASSLTSGGNTGELFF. CDR3 in DNA: TGTGCCAGCAGCTTGACTAGCGGGGGGAACACCGGGGAGCTGTTTTTT.

V gene TRBV5-1 combines with J gene TRBJ2-5, with no clear D. This CDR3 contains 11 residues. The V end lost 3 bases, the J end lost 2 bases, and 2 bases lay between the germline ends. Germline V lookup: CDR1 SGHRS, CDR2 YFSETQ. CDR3 loop: CASSSQETQYF. The CDR3 DNA sequence: TGCGCCAGCAGCTCACAAGAGACCCAGTACTTC. The full variable domain, completed using reference TRBV5-1 and TRBJ2-5, is KAGVTQTPRYLIKTRGQQVTLSCSPISGHRSVSWYQQTPGQGLQFLFEYFSETQRNKGNFPGRFSGRQFSNSRSEMNVSTLELGDSALYLCASSSQETQYFGPGTRLLVL.

This rearrangement joins TRBV5-1 to TRBJ2-7; 7 nucleotides line up with TRBD1. The CDR3 has 14 amino acids. The germline V gene encodes CDR1 SGHRS and CDR2 YFSETQ. Germline trimming cut 0 bases from V and 2 bases from J; bases unmatched to any gene: 2. The CDR3 DNA reads as TGCGCCAGCAGCTTGGGACAGGGTCCCTACGAGCAGTACTTC. Translation: CASSLGQGPYEQYF.

This chain links TRBV7-8 with TRBJ1-6; 9 bases are shared with TRBD1. From germline, CDR1 is SGHVS and CDR2 FQNEAQ. The ends lost 6 bases at V and 9 bases at J; junction bases unmatched: 9. CDR3 length: 15 amino acids. CDR3 in amino acids: CASSRGQGSGSPLHF. The CDR3 nucleotides read TGTGCCAGCAGTAGGGGACAGGGTTCCGGTTCACCCCTCCACTTT. The variable domain in full, completed from reference TRBV7-8 and TRBJ1-6, reads GAGVSQSPRYKVAKRGQDVALRCDPISGHVSLFWYQQALGQGPEFLTYFQNEAQLDKSGLPSDRFFAERPEGSVSTLKIQRTQQEDSAVYLCASSRGQGSGSPLHFGNGTRLTVT.

CDR3 sequence reads: CASSSRDSKPEAKNIQYF. The CDR3 region has the DNA TGTGCCAGCAGCTCCCGGGACAGCAAACCTGAAGCCAAAAACATTCAGTACTTC. The chain joins TRBV7-2 to TRBJ2-4; 7 bases are a match to TRBD1. V lost 4 bases to trimming and J lost 0 bases; unmatched junction nucleotides: 12. The CDR3 totals 18 residues. Germline CDR1 is SGHTA and CDR2 is FQGNSA.

The chain is built from TRBV15 and TRBJ2-1; 7 bases fit TRBD1. This CDR3 contains 13 residues. V shed 3 bases, J shed 6 bases, and the junction held 2 bases outside the gene matches. Germline V lookup: CDR1 LNHNV, CDR2 YYDKDF (reference sequence). CDR3 DNA: TGTGCCACCAGCAGGAGACAGGGCAATGAGCAGTTCTTC. Protein: CATSRRQGNEQFF.

The chain combines TRBV2 with TRBJ1-6, with no clear D. Germline CDR1 is SNHLY and CDR2 is FYNNEI. With 11 bases removed from V and 1 base from J, the gap between germline ends came to 15 bases. This CDR3 is 15 amino acids long. CDR3: CAQTAAESYNSPLHF. The DNA for the CDR3 is TGTGCCCAAACTGCAGCGGAGTCCTATAATTCACCCCTCCACTTT.

This chain uses TRBV27 with TRBJ1-2; D ambiguous. Trimming removed 6 bases from V and 8 bases from J, with 16 bases in between. This CDR3 has 13 residues. The germline V gene has CDR1 MNHEY and CDR2 SMNVEV (reference sequence). This chain's CDR3 is CASSLGFGDGYTF. The CDR3 nucleotides read TGTGCCAGCAGCCTAGGATTTGGAGACGGCTACACCTTC.

V usage is TRBV6-5 and J usage is TRBJ2-3, with a tentative D call TRBD1 (5 bases). Trimming left V 0 bases short and J 2 bases short, with 9 bases between. This CDR3 region has 15 residues. Germline loops: CDR1 MNHEY, CDR2 SVGAGI. The CDR3: CASSYSTDHTDTQYF. CDR3 bases: TGTGCCAGCAGTTACTCGACAGACCACACAGATACGCAGTATTTT.

V is TRBV6-5 and J is TRBJ1-1; D is perhaps TRBD1 (6 bases). The CDR3 is made up of 15 amino acids. Trimming pared 7 bases from V and 4 bases from J, leaving 19 bases between. Looked up from germline, CDR1 is MNHEY and CDR2 is SVGAGI. The CDR3 here is CASIIRGAGGTEAFF. The CDR3 DNA is TGTGCCAGCATCATACGGGGGGCGGGAGGCACTGAAGCTTTCTTT.

The rearrangement joins TRBV7-2 to TRBJ2-7, with D uncertain. Between the trimmed V and J ends, which lost 1 base and 4 bases, there was a span of 8 bases. Per germline, CDR1 SGHTA and CDR2 FQGNSA. The CDR3 has 13 residues. The CDR3 region is CASSLGQKYEQYF. As DNA, the CDR3 is TGTGCCAGCAGCTTAGGACAAAAGTACGAGCAGTACTTC.

The V call is TRBV5-6, the J call TRBJ2-2; 8 bases align to TRBD1. CDR1 SGHDT and CDR2 YYEEEE come from the germline V gene. CDR3 size: 17 residues. The V gene end was trimmed by 6 bases and the J gene end by 1 base; junction bases not matched to a gene: 11. CDR3 in DNA: TGTGCCAGCACCCCTAGAGGCGGGACAGGGAACACCGGGGAGCTGTTTTTT. It codes for CASTPRGGTGNTGELFF.

This clone has a single count. This rearrangement joins TRBV30 to TRBJ1-4; 9 bases agree with TRBD1. Germline V gene lookup returns CDR1 GTSNPN and CDR2 SVGIG (reference sequence). Losses at the gene ends were 3 bases for V and 12 bases for J; bases not matched to a gene: 14. The CDR3 has 15 residues. CDR3 region: CAWRRTGDSHRQLFF. The CDR3 DNA is TGTGCCTGGAGAAGGACAGGGGATTCCCACCGCCAACTGTTTTTT.

This clone was seen a handful of times. The chain has TRBV9 and TRBJ1-2; the D is unclear. Germline V gene sequence: CDR1 SGDLS, CDR2 YYNGEE. CDR3 length: 12 residues. Trimming removed 4 bases from V and 8 bases from J, with 12 bases in between. For the CDR3, the DNA is TGTGCCAGCAGCCAAAGTAGCTGGGGCTACACCTTC. The encoded protein is CASSQSSWGYTF.

V gene TRBV9 combines with J gene TRBJ2-3; 12 positions match TRBD2. The V gene's germline CDR1 is SGDLS and CDR2 YYNGEE. The CDR3 sequence is 16 residues long. Losses at the gene ends were 4 bases for V and 2 bases for J; bases not matched to a gene: 5. The chain's CDR3 is CASSPRTSGTTDTQYF. CDR3 nucleotides: TGTGCCAGCAGCCCGCGGACTAGCGGGACCACAGATACGCAGTATTTT.

The rearrangement uses TRBV4-3 and TRBJ1-2; 7 nucleotides align to TRBD1. This CDR3 contains 14 residues. The germline V gene has CDR1 LGHNA and CDR2 YSLEER. V lost 4 bases to trimming and J lost 7 bases; unmatched junction nucleotides: 9. This chain's CDR3 is CASSPDRTTGGYTF. DNA of the CDR3: TGCGCCAGCAGCCCGGACAGGACGACTGGTGGCTACACCTTC.

This chain joins TRBV7-6 and TRBJ2-1; TRBD1 matches at 9 bases. This CDR3 comprises 15 residues. V was clipped by 3 bases and J by 6 bases; unmatched bases: 6. The V gene's germline CDR1 is SGHVS and CDR2 FNYEAQ. CDR3 nucleotide sequence: TGTGCCAGCAGCTTGGGACAGGGAATGGGCAATGAGCAGTTCTTC. Amino acids: CASSLGQGMGNEQFF.

This clone appeared once. The CDR3 nucleotides are TGTGCCATCAGGCCTGGACAGGGGATCAAGGACACTGAAGCTTTCTTT. Protein sequence: CAIRPGQGIKDTEAFF. The chain joins TRBV10-3 to TRBJ1-1; 9 positions match TRBD1. The ends lost 6 bases at V and 3 bases at J; junction bases unmatched: 11. Germline CDR1 and CDR2: ENHRY and SYGVKD. The CDR3 has 16 residues.

This clone was observed a handful of times. The chain is built from TRBV2 and TRBJ1-4; tentatively, D is TRBD1 (6 bases). Germline assignment: CDR1 SNHLY and CDR2 FYNNEI. The ends were cut back, 8 bases at V and 8 bases at J, with 21 bases in the middle. The CDR3 is 15 amino acids. The CDR3 here is CASPGVRVRREKLFF. The CDR3 DNA sequence: TGTGCCAGCCCAGGGGTTCGTGTCCGGCGGGAAAAACTGTTTTTT.

This chain connects TRBV6-1 to TRBJ1-1; D is perhaps TRBD1 (5 bases). Germline V gene data show CDR1 as MNHNS and CDR2 as SASEGT. The CDR3 is made up of 12 amino acids. The V and J ends lost 6 bases and 1 base respectively, with 6 bases between them. CDR3: CASRGGNTEAFF. In DNA, the CDR3 is TGTGCCAGCAGGGGGGGGAACACTGAAGCTTTCTTT.

This clone showed up just once. The V call is TRBV7-8, the J call TRBJ2-2, with 11 bases matching TRBD2. The germline gives CDR1 SGHVS, CDR2 FQNEAQ. The V gene end was trimmed by 11 bases and the J gene end by 5 bases; junction bases not matched to a gene: 16. This CDR3 has 17 residues. The CDR3 loop reads CAAEILAGGFRTGELFF. The CDR3 nucleotides read TGTGCCGCTGAAATCTTAGCGGGAGGGTTTCGGACCGGGGAGCTGTTTTTT. Full variable domain (remainder filled in from reference TRBV7-8 and TRBJ2-2): GAGVSQSPRYKVAKRGQDVALRCDPISGHVSLFWYQQALGQGPEFLTYFQNEAQLDKSGLPSDRFFAERPEGSVSTLKIQRTQQEDSAVYLCAAEILAGGFRTGELFFGEGSRLTVL.

V is TRBV19 and J is TRBJ1-6, with 10 bases lining up with TRBD1. The CDR3 has 16 amino acids. Germline CDR1 LNHDA, CDR2 SQIVND (reference sequence). The junction had 8 bases not matched to a gene; V was cut back by 7 bases and J by 5 bases. The CDR3 DNA reads TGTGCCAGTACCAACCGGGACAGGGGTGATAATTCACCCCTCCACTTT. Translating gives CASTNRDRGDNSPLHF. Together with reference TRBV19 and TRBJ1-6, the CDR3 gives the full variable domain: DGGITQSPKYLFRKEGQNVTLSCEQNLNHDAMYWYRQDPGQGLRLIYYSQIVNDFQKGDIAEGYSVSREKKESFPLTVTSAQKNPTAFYLCASTNRDRGDNSPLHFGNGTRLTVT.

This clone appeared a few times. J is TRBJ2-2 and V is TRBV6-1; 9 bases line up with TRBD2. The CDR3 is made up of 15 amino acids. J lost 6 bases, V lost 3 bases, and 5 bases had no gene match. The germline V gene has CDR1 MNHNS and CDR2 SASEGT. Written as DNA, the CDR3 is TGTGCCAGCAGTGACATAATAGCGGGAGCCGGGGAGCTGTTTTTT. Its translation is CASSDIIAGAGELFF.

In this sample, this clone turned up once. The gene calls are TRBV5-1 and TRBJ2-7; 11 bases fit TRBD2. The CDR3 sequence is 17 residues long. The trim removed 3 bases at V and 3 bases at J, leaving 11 bases unmatched. The germline CDR1 and CDR2 sequences are SGHRS and YFSETQ. This chain's CDR3 is CASSSEGTSGGGYEQYF. The CDR3 DNA follows: TGCGCCAGCAGCTCGGAAGGGACTAGCGGAGGGGGCTACGAGCAGTACTTC.

A few counts support this clone. The chain links TRBV29-1 to TRBJ2-7, with D perhaps matching TRBD2 (6 bases). This CDR3 has 13 amino acids. Germline V lookup: CDR1 SQVTM, CDR2 ANQGSEA. The V and J ends lost 7 bases and 3 bases respectively, with 16 bases between them. CDR3 sequence (DNA): TGCAGCGCGGCACCGGAGGGGCTCTACGAGCAGTACTTC. It encodes CSAAPEGLYEQYF.

The CDR3 DNA sequence: TGTGCCACCACTCACTATTCGGGAGGGCGATCAGATACGCAGTATTTT. It codes for CATTHYSGGRSDTQYF. This chain joins TRBV15 and TRBJ2-3; the match to TRBD2 covers 8 bases. The CDR3 has 16 residues. V lost 7 bases, J lost 4 bases, and 13 bases stayed unmatched. Germline CDR1 reads LNHNV; CDR2 reads YYDKDF (reference sequence).